This T cell receptor (beta chain) was recovered during a study of technical replicates of blood from a few donors. CDR3 length equals 15 residues. CDR1 MNHNS and CDR2 SASEGT come from the germline V gene. V was shortened by 7 bases and J by 8 bases, with 20 bases between the two germline ends. Clones were sequenced by immunoSEQ multiplex PCR, and TCRdb holds only the in-frame ones, with some missing. In the table there are some 12,000 clones, under 85% of which are singletons. The receptor was derived from a human donor in good health. What was sequenced was PBMCs. This sequence joins TRBV6-1 and TRBJ1-4; TRBD1 might be the D (6 bases). This chain's CDR3 is CASNGTPSGFEKLFF. CDR3 coding DNA: TGTGCCAGCAACGGGACACCGTCAGGGTTCGAAAAACTGTTTTTT.